Shown below are 28 T cell receptor beta chains from a single sample sequenced in a study of cytomegalovirus exposure and HLA in healthy donors. The study ran its PCR with 60 Vbeta and 13 Jbeta primers. TCRdb's table, derived via immunoSEQ multiplex PCR, lists solely in-frame clones and lacks some. Among 100,000 or so clones listed, less than 85% were seen once. Specimen: PBMCs. The receptor set was obtained from a man in his forties in good health and CMV-seropositive.

V is TRBV30 and J is TRBJ2-3; 8 nucleotides align to TRBD1. The CDR3 covers 16 residues. CDR1 is GTSNPN and CDR2 is SVGIG in the germline V gene (reference sequence). J was trimmed by 1 base and V by 2 bases; bases with no gene match: 8. The CDR3 coding sequence is TGTGCCTGGAGTAGGTACGGACAGGGCGGCACAGATACGCAGTATTTT. Translating it yields CAWSRYGQGGTDTQYF.

Here the CDR3 reads CAWRSFGSTEAFF. The CDR3 bases are TGTGCCTGGAGGAGTTTCGGGTCCACTGAAGCTTTCTTT. V is TRBV30 and J is TRBJ1-1, with D unclear. Looked up from germline, CDR1 is GTSNPN and CDR2 is SVGIG (reference sequence). This CDR3 is 13 amino acids long. Trimming took off 3 bases at V and 4 bases at J, with 12 bases between the two ends.

This chain joins TRBV7-3 and TRBJ2-3, with no clear D. V lost 5 bases and J lost 3, with 24 bases in between. From germline, CDR1 is SGHTA and CDR2 FQGTGA. The CDR3 sequence is 18 residues long. The CDR3 loop is CASSPGLSAPRKTDTQYF. The CDR3 bases are TGTGCCAGCAGCCCCGGCTTGAGCGCCCCTCGGAAAACAGATACGCAGTATTTT.

The chain employs TRBV5-6 and TRBJ1-6; 8 bases line up with TRBD1. The CDR3 is made up of 14 amino acids. Germline V lookup: CDR1 SGHDT, CDR2 YYEEEE. V lost 4 bases and J lost 9; bases outside the gene matches: 6. The CDR3 DNA reads as TGTGCCAGCAGCCCCGACAGGGGAGGTTCACCCCTCCACTTT. It yields the protein CASSPDRGGSPLHF.

The chain links TRBV30 to TRBJ1-1; a weak D match, TRBD1 (5 bases). The germline V gene encodes CDR1 GTSNPN and CDR2 SVGIG (reference sequence). V was pared by 5 bases and J by 2 bases, with 12 bases between. This CDR3 contains 13 residues. CDR3 nucleotide sequence: TGTGCCTGGTCTAGCGGGGCAAACACTGAAGCTTTCTTT. Its protein is CAWSSGANTEAFF.

Written as DNA, the CDR3 is TGTGCCAGCAGTTTGACTCCGAACACTGAAGCTTTCTTT. It encodes CASSLTPNTEAFF. This chain links TRBV28 with TRBJ1-1; no firm D call. The V gene's germline CDR1 is MDHEN and CDR2 SYDVKM. V was shortened by 3 bases and J by 1 base, with 6 bases between the two germline ends. The CDR3 length is 13 residues.

In its sample, this clone was seen once. The chain uses TRBV6-5 and TRBJ2-3; the D is unclear. CDR1 is MNHEY and CDR2 is SVGAGI in the germline V gene. The CDR3 loop spans 14 amino acids. V was trimmed by 7 bases and J by 2 bases, leaving 13 bases between them. The CDR3 spells CASTRRLTTDTQYF. The CDR3 nucleotides read TGTGCCAGCACGCGGAGACTTACCACAGATACGCAGTATTTT.

This sequence joins TRBV7-3 and TRBJ1-2; D perhaps matches TRBD1 (6 bases). The CDR3 runs 13 residues. Trimming took off 5 bases at V and 2 bases at J, with 9 bases between the two ends. CDR1 SGHTA and CDR2 FQGTGA come from the germline V gene. The CDR3 nucleotides read TGTGCCAGCAGCCCAACAGGGAACTATGGCTACACCTTC. Translation: CASSPTGNYGYTF.

V and J are TRBV7-8 and TRBJ2-1; 7 bases are shared with TRBD1. CDR3 length: 15 residues. With V trimmed by 5 bases and J by 6 bases, 10 bases remained unmatched. The germline V gene encodes CDR1 SGHVS and CDR2 FQNEAQ. The DNA for the CDR3 is TGTGCCAGCAGCCTAAGGGACAGACCCTCCAATGAGCAGTTCTTC. Its protein product is CASSLRDRPSNEQFF.

This clone was observed once. V is TRBV2 and J is TRBJ2-7; D is unclear. The CDR3 extends over 13 amino acids. CDR1 and CDR2 (germline): SNHLY, FYNNEI. V was clipped by 6 bases and J by 6 bases, with 15 bases between them. DNA for the CDR3: TGTGCCAGCAGCGAGAGCTCGGGTCTCGAGCAGTACTTC. The encoded protein is CASSESSGLEQYF.

The chain couples TRBV5-4 to TRBJ2-3, with 9 bases that match TRBD2. Looked up from germline, CDR1 is SGHNT and CDR2 is YYREEE (reference sequence). J lost 8 bases, V lost 0 bases, and 13 bases had no gene match. The CDR3 is 17 residues long. CDR3 region: CASSLAAGGGGGVTQYF. The CDR3 DNA reads TGTGCCAGCAGCTTGGCCGCGGGGGGGGGCGGAGGTGTTACGCAGTATTTT.

CDR3 region: CASSLKAGVAEQYF. Written as DNA, the CDR3 is TGTGCCAGCAGCTTAAAAGCGGGAGTAGCCGAGCAGTACTTC. The rearrangement joins TRBV7-2 to TRBJ2-7; 8 nucleotides line up with TRBD2. The V gene end was trimmed by 2 bases and the J gene end by 6 bases; junction bases not matched to a gene: 6. There are 14 residues in the CDR3. In germline, CDR1 is SGHTA, CDR2 FQGNSA.

The chain combines TRBV10-3 with TRBJ1-2; tentative D call: TRBD1 (5 bases). Trimming removed 3 bases from V and 4 bases from J, with 12 bases in between. The germline gives CDR1 ENHRY, CDR2 SYGVKD. This CDR3 region has 14 residues. CDR3 DNA sequence: TGTGCCATCAGTGACGGACTAAGGGGCTATGGCTACACCTTC. Encoded protein: CAISDGLRGYGYTF.

The rearrangement uses TRBV5-4 and TRBJ2-5; D possibly corresponds to TRBD1 (5 bases). V was clipped by 0 bases and J by 1 base, with 7 bases between them. Germline V gives CDR1 SGHNT, CDR2 YYREEE (reference sequence). This CDR3 has 14 amino acids. Here the CDR3 DNA reads TGTGCCAGCAGCTTGGACAGGATCCAAGAGACCCAGTACTTC. Protein product: CASSLDRIQETQYF.

The chain recombines TRBV11-2 with TRBJ1-1; a weak D match, TRBD1 (6 bases). Between the trimmed V and J ends, which lost 3 bases and 3 bases, there was a span of 14 bases. The CDR3 length is 15 residues. CDR1 and CDR2 (germline): SGHAT, FQNNGV. The CDR3 bases are TGTGCCAGCAGCTTTCCTACAGGGTCGGACACTGAAGCTTTCTTT. Its protein product is CASSFPTGSDTEAFF.

The genes are TRBV7-9 and TRBJ1-1; D not resolved. Germline CDR1 reads SEHNR; CDR2 reads FQNEAQ (reference sequence). Trimming removed 3 bases at V and 1 base at J, with 18 bases between. The CDR3 has 17 amino acids. The CDR3 DNA sequence: TGTGCCAGCAGCTTGGGAGGGTTTCGAGGCTGGAACACTGAAGCTTTCTTT. It specifies CASSLGGFRGWNTEAFF.

This clone is a singleton in its sample. This chain connects TRBV4-2 to TRBJ1-1; the match to TRBD1 covers 8 bases. Looked up from germline, CDR1 is LGHNA and CDR2 is YNFKEQ. This CDR3 region has 19 residues. The V and J ends lost 1 base and 0 bases, in that order; junction bases with no gene match: 13. The CDR3 region is CASSQVGTGTGHMNTEAFF. CDR3 bases: TGTGCCAGCAGCCAAGTGGGAACCGGGACAGGTCACATGAACACTGAAGCTTTCTTT.

Concerning this clone: The conserved closing phenylalanine or tryptophan is absent in this CDR3, likely reflecting a read error. The CDR3 loop is CASSMTLYNSPLHL. CDR3 coding DNA: TGTGCCAGCAGCATGACACTCTATAATTCACCCCTCCACCTT. The V gene is TRBV9, the J gene TRBJ1-6; D call uncertain. Germline loops: CDR1 SGDLS, CDR2 YYNGEE. The ends were cut back, 4 bases at V and 3 bases at J, with 8 bases in the middle. CDR3 length equals 14 residues.

The V gene is TRBV9, the J gene TRBJ2-2; TRBD2 aligns across 10 bases. V lost 4 bases and J lost 7; bases outside the gene matches: 16. Germline V gene sequence: CDR1 SGDLS, CDR2 YYNGEE. CDR3 size: 18 residues. The CDR3 sequence is CASSPRGSGRSLLGELFF. The CDR3 DNA is TGTGCCAGCAGCCCCCGGGGTAGCGGGAGGTCCCTTCTCGGGGAGCTGTTTTTT.

The chain uses TRBV2 and TRBJ1-6; no clear D. Germline lookup yields CDR1 SNHLY and CDR2 FYNNEI. The CDR3 totals 18 residues. V lost 0 bases and J 0 bases, leaving 12 bases between the germline ends. For the CDR3, the DNA is TGTGCCAGCAGTGAAGCGGGAGGAGGGAGCTCCTATAATTCACCCCTCCACTTT. Translating it yields CASSEAGGGSSYNSPLHF.

V gene TRBV25-1 combines with J gene TRBJ2-7, with a tentative D call TRBD2 (5 bases). V was clipped by 6 bases and J by 6 bases, with 15 bases between them. Germline CDR1 is MGHDK and CDR2 is SYGVNS. CDR3 length: 13 amino acids. The DNA for the CDR3 is TGTGCCAGCAGCCACAACCCCGGGGTCGAGCAGTACTTC. Residues: CASSHNPGVEQYF.

V is TRBV30 and J is TRBJ2-1; 9 positions match TRBD1. With V trimmed by 2 bases and J by 8 bases, 7 bases remained unmatched. The CDR3 length is 14 residues. The V gene's germline CDR1 is GTSNPN and CDR2 SVGIG (reference sequence). In DNA form, the CDR3 reads TGTGCCTGGAGTTTGACAGGGGGTGGGGATGAGCAGTTCTTC. Translation gives CAWSLTGGGDEQFF.

This clone has only a few counts. V and J are TRBV4-3 and TRBJ2-7; TRBD1 is a possible D gene (5 bases). Germline V gene sequence: CDR1 LGHNA, CDR2 YSLEER. Trimming removed 4 bases at V and 1 base at J, with 14 bases between. The CDR3 sequence is 15 residues long. This chain's CDR3 is CASSPAWGDSYEQYF. CDR3 nucleotide sequence: TGCGCCAGCAGCCCGGCCTGGGGCGATTCCTACGAGCAGTACTTC.

The genes are TRBV7-2 and TRBJ2-7; TRBD2 agrees at 16 bases. The CDR3 sequence is 17 residues long. The ends lost 3 bases at V and 4 bases at J; junction bases unmatched: 6. The germline V gene has CDR1 SGHTA and CDR2 FQGNSA. The CDR3 spells CASSLGGTSGRGYEQYF. DNA of the CDR3: TGTGCCAGCAGCTTGGGGGGGACTAGCGGGAGGGGGTACGAGCAGTACTTC.

The J gene is TRBJ2-6, the V gene TRBV6-1, with D perhaps matching TRBD2 (5 bases). Per germline, CDR1 MNHNS and CDR2 SASEGT. The CDR3 is 18 amino acids. The V end was cut by 2 bases, the J end by 0 bases, with 14 bases between. In nucleotides, the CDR3 is TGTGCCAGCAGTGAACTAAGACTAAGAGACTCTGGGGCCAACGTCCTGACTTTC. Its protein product is CASSELRLRDSGANVLTF.

This sequence joins TRBV14 and TRBJ2-7, with a tentative D call TRBD1 (6 bases). The germline gives CDR1 SGHDN, CDR2 FVKESK. Trimming removed 4 bases at V and 2 bases at J, with 9 bases between. CDR3 length: 13 amino acids. As DNA, the CDR3 is TGTGCCAGCAGCCTGCGACAGGCCTACGAGCAGTACTTC. Protein sequence: CASSLRQAYEQYF. The variable domain in full, with the rest retrieved from reference TRBV14 and TRBJ2-7, is EAGVTQFPSHSVIEKGQTVTLRCDPISGHDNLYWYRRVMGKEIKFLLHFVKESKQDESGMPNNRFLAERTGGTYSTLKVQPAELEDSGVYFCASSLRQAYEQYFGPGTRLTVT.

The chain recombines TRBV4-3 with TRBJ2-3, with TRBD2 as a possible D gene (6 bases). The V gene's germline CDR1 is LGHNA and CDR2 YSLEER. V was cut by 0 bases and J by 2 bases, with 9 bases left in between. The CDR3 sequence is 15 residues long. CDR3 coding DNA: TGCGCCAGCAGCCAAGAAGCGGGCATCACAGATACGCAGTATTTT. Translating gives CASSQEAGITDTQYF.

The rearrangement joins TRBV30 to TRBJ1-2; tentatively, D is TRBD1 (5 bases). Deletions cut 3 bases from V and 8 bases from J, with 13 bases between. Germline V lookup: CDR1 GTSNPN, CDR2 SVGIG (reference sequence). There are 12 residues in the CDR3. The CDR3 nucleotides read TGTGCCTGGAGATCGGGGGGACGGGGCTACACCTTC. Residues: CAWRSGGRGYTF.